This TCR beta chain was observed in a study of blood T cell repertoires in COVID-19 (dated by TCRdb to 2018 to 2020). In terms of the full investigation: Samples from collaborators originated in the United States, Italy and Spain and spanned both the acute and convalescent phases of COVID-19. Where available, HLA class I and class II types were obtained from metadata supplied by the sample provider rather than from assay-based typing. The repertoires were released in a freely available public database intended as a resource for research on the immune response to SARS-CoV-2. A de-identified subject ID, COVID-19 status, age in years and sex were almost always included in the sample metadata. Subjects who had been exposed to COVID-19, were actively infected with it, or had recovered from it provided the deeply sampled blood TCRbeta repertoires that made up the dataset. The prospective study material was composed of cDNA or gDNA derived from T cells, B-cell-depleted T cells, or PBMCs. Samples came from the ongoing ImmuneRACE study (first 160 participants) plus 1,254 subjects from 6 global collaborators. What the study reported, not specific to this receptor: The amount of clinical and demographic metadata varied by source and participant and was provided uncurated.

TCRbeta CDR3 regions were amplified from genomic DNA by means of the immunoSEQ Assay, a bias-controlled multiplex PCR. As for the original processing: Nucleated cell counts per sample were estimated from amplification of reference gene primers within the assay. Sequence reads were collapsed and filtered to measure the absolute abundance of every unique TCRbeta CDR3 rearrangement. For each sample, productive Simpson clonality was calculated as the square root of Simpson's diversity index across productive rearrangements. This immuneACCESS table, as held by TCRdb, lists in-frame sequences with V and J called but not all clones. Of the missing ones, under half trace to an unresolved V gene in checked studies; the others have no known cause. V, J and clone size derive from that table, while D and trimming were established from the DNA sequence. Counted in this sample were around 150,000 clones; over 65% of them appeared once. Of the sample, roughly 8.6% falls within the top ten clones.

The trim is 7 bases for V and 6 bases for J, with a gap of 22 bases between the germline ends. The germline V gene supplies CDR1 SGHVS and CDR2 FQNEAQ. The CDR3 contains 15 residues, cysteine and phenylalanine counted. The entry retains the CDR3 DNA only, 45 bases that are in frame from base 1. Whole blood was collected in K2EDTA tubes by collaborating institutions according to the institutions' own protocols. For TCRbeta analysis, collaborators shipped samples as frozen whole blood, isolated PBMCs, or DNA extracted from either of those sample types. A remark on this clone: Its antigen specificity is not known. Base quality data are lacking; no much larger clone is found one base away.

The sequence was obtained from a man between 60 and 75 years old with acute or convalescent COVID-19. The sequenced sample consisted of peripheral blood. The chain couples TRBV7-8 to TRBJ2-7; the D region possibly corresponds to TRBD1 (6 bases align). The DNA is TGTGCCAGCACCAACGACAGGTCGGTCCAAAGCGAGCAGTACTTC. It translates to CASTNDRSVQSEQYF.